Here is one TCR beta chain with its context. Original analysis: From reference gene primer amplification, estimates of nucleated cell counts were derived. The data were produced by immunoSEQ multiplex PCR, yet TCRdb's version contains in-frame clones alone and is incomplete. That table supplies the V and J calls and clone size; D and trimming were determined from the DNA. The sample carries about 240,000 clones, roughly 89% recorded once. Individuals drawn from approximately 26 US areas were roughly 18 to 95 years old. Self-reported history from a screening survey and questionnaire set each donor's cohort. The sample is drawn from a study of blood T cell repertoires in COVID-19. About the study: Acute-phase and convalescent COVID-19 samples originated in the United States, Italy and Spain.

This CDR3 region has 15 residues. V shed 9 bases, J shed 7 bases, and the junction held 15 bases outside the gene matches. Germline V gives CDR1 LNHDA, CDR2 SQIVND (reference sequence). The sequence was collected from a woman aged 25 to 39 with acute COVID-19. Specimen: PBMCs or T cells enriched from blood (not recorded which). The genes are TRBV19 and TRBJ1-5; 7 nucleotides match TRBD1. CDR3 bases: TGTGCCAGCAGTCCCTGGAGGGGGCTAGACCAGCCCCAGCATTTT. Encoded protein: CASSPWRGLDQPQHF.